Below, 25 T cell receptor beta chains from the same sample are listed, as sequenced in a study of shared clonotypes between healthy human individuals. TCRdb's table, derived via immunoSEQ multiplex PCR, lists solely in-frame clones and lacks some. This sample has about 2.1 million clones, with 90% to 95% found just once. Terminally differentiated effector memory CD45RA+ cells were left out of the naive CD8 fraction, which was CD45RO-negative and positively selected for CCR7. Input material: naive CD8+ T cells from PBMCs. These receptors all come from a young man in good health. Some clones in this sample may be carry-over from other donors' samples.

The rearrangement links TRBV28 to TRBJ2-5; D ambiguous. The CDR3 runs 13 residues. V shed 3 bases and J shed 7 bases, with 12 bases lying between them. Germline V CDR1 and CDR2: MDHEN, SYDVKM. CDR3 loop: CASSLSTYVTQYF. CDR3 sequence (DNA): TGTGCCAGCAGTTTGTCTACGTATGTGACCCAGTACTTC. Full variable domain (rest looked up from reference TRBV28 and TRBJ2-5): DVKVTQSSRYLVKRTGEKVFLECVQDMDHENMFWYRQDPGLGLRLIYFSYDVKMKEKGDIPEGYSVSREKKERFSLILESASTNQTSMYLCASSLSTYVTQYFGPGTRLLVL.

Details on this clone: Other DNA variants within this sample encode the same CDR3. V gene TRBV4-1 combines with J gene TRBJ2-7; possibly TRBD1 for D (5 bases). There are 12 residues in the CDR3. Germline CDR1 and CDR2: MGHRA and YSYEKL. The V and J ends lost 2 bases and 6 bases respectively, with 8 bases between them. The CDR3 reads CASSQQTGEQYF. For the CDR3, the DNA is TGCGCCAGCAGCCAACAAACAGGCGAGCAGTACTTC.

This chain uses TRBV6-5 with TRBJ2-1; tentative D call: TRBD2 (6 bases). Trimming shortened V by 5 bases and J by 8 bases, and 19 bases separated the two germline ends. The CDR3 covers 15 residues. Germline V gives CDR1 MNHEY, CDR2 SVGAGI. In nucleotides, the CDR3 is TGTGCCAGCAGTCCACGGCTTAGGCGGAGGGATGAGCAGTTCTTC. Translated, it gives CASSPRLRRRDEQFF.

Worth noting for this clone: The sample has other DNA sequences that encode this CDR3 too. This chain uses TRBV27 with TRBJ2-2, with 8 bases matching TRBD1. The V and J ends lost 4 bases and 6 bases, in that order; junction bases with no gene match: 1. This CDR3 contains 13 residues. Germline lookup yields CDR1 MNHEY and CDR2 SMNVEV (reference sequence). CDR3 sequence reads: CASSSRGPGELFF. The CDR3 DNA reads TGTGCCAGCAGTTCCAGGGGGCCCGGGGAGCTGTTTTTT.

The chain carries TRBV28 and TRBJ2-3; 8 bases line up with TRBD2. The CDR3 runs to 18 residues. Looked up from germline, CDR1 is MDHEN and CDR2 is SYDVKM. The V gene end was trimmed by 5 bases and the J gene end by 2 bases; junction bases not matched to a gene: 15. The CDR3 spells CASSAKRGTRSFTDTQYF. In DNA, the CDR3 is TGTGCCAGCAGTGCCAAAAGGGGGACTAGGAGTTTCACAGATACGCAGTATTTT. Filled out from reference TRBV28 and TRBJ2-3, the complete variable domain reads DVKVTQSSRYLVKRTGEKVFLECVQDMDHENMFWYRQDPGLGLRLIYFSYDVKMKEKGDIPEGYSVSREKKERFSLILESASTNQTSMYLCASSAKRGTRSFTDTQYFGPGTRLTVL.

V is TRBV14 and J is TRBJ2-7; 8 nucleotides align to TRBD2. This CDR3 contains 15 residues. V gave up 2 bases and J gave up 2 bases; unmatched junction bases: 5. CDR1 and CDR2 (germline): SGHDN, FVKESK. The CDR3 DNA is TGTGCCAGCAGCCAAAGCCCCGGGAGGGCCTACGAGCAGTACTTC. Its translation is CASSQSPGRAYEQYF. Variable domain in full (rest from reference TRBV14 and TRBJ2-7): EAGVTQFPSHSVIEKGQTVTLRCDPISGHDNLYWYRRVMGKEIKFLLHFVKESKQDESGMPNNRFLAERTGGTYSTLKVQPAELEDSGVYFCASSQSPGRAYEQYFGPGTRLTVT.

The chain is built from TRBV19 and TRBJ1-1; possibly TRBD1 for D (5 bases). The CDR3 consists of 11 residues. CDR1 and CDR2 (germline): LNHDA, SQIVND (reference sequence). V dropped 8 bases and J dropped 6 bases, with 10 bases sitting between them. CDR3 sequence reads: CASDWGSEAFF. The CDR3 nucleotides read TGTGCCAGTGACTGGGGGTCTGAAGCTTTCTTT. The entire variable domain, with the rest obtained from reference TRBV19 and TRBJ1-1, is as follows: DGGITQSPKYLFRKEGQNVTLSCEQNLNHDAMYWYRQDPGQGLRLIYYSQIVNDFQKGDIAEGYSVSREKKESFPLTVTSAQKNPTAFYLCASDWGSEAFFGQGTRLTVV.

The chain uses TRBV6-6 and TRBJ1-1, with unresolved D. Trimming shortened V by 5 bases and J by 4 bases, and 8 bases separated the two germline ends. CDR1 and CDR2 (germline): MNHNY, SVGAGI (reference sequence). The CDR3 contains 12 residues. The CDR3 DNA sequence: TGTGCCAGCAGTCTTGTTGGCACTGAAGCTTTCTTT. Protein: CASSLVGTEAFF.

The chain uses TRBV4-1 and TRBJ2-7; a weak D match, TRBD2 (7 bases). The V and J ends lost 11 bases and 6 bases respectively, with 26 bases between them. CDR1 and CDR2 (germline): MGHRA, YSYEKL. The CDR3 totals 15 residues. This CDR3 is CASQLGGASVGEQYF. The CDR3 nucleotides read TGCGCCTCCCAACTGGGGGGGGCGAGCGTGGGCGAGCAGTACTTC.

The V gene is TRBV7-6, the J gene TRBJ2-3, with 7 bases aligning to TRBD2. From germline, CDR1 is SGHVS and CDR2 FNYEAQ. V lost 5 bases, J lost 3 bases, and 8 bases stayed unmatched. The CDR3 sequence is 15 residues long. CDR3 region: CASSQGSGRTDTQYF. In DNA, the CDR3 is TGTGCCAGCAGCCAAGGTAGCGGGCGTACAGATACGCAGTATTTT.

The rearrangement joins TRBV15 to TRBJ2-3; TRBD2 aligns across 7 bases. The germline CDR1 and CDR2 sequences are LNHNV and YYDKDF (reference sequence). Trimming removed 1 base from V and 0 bases from J; junction bases left unmatched: 4. The CDR3 loop spans 16 amino acids. The chain's CDR3 is CATSRVPAGSTDTQYF. The CDR3, as DNA: TGTGCCACCAGCAGAGTTCCAGCGGGGAGCACAGATACGCAGTATTTT.

V usage is TRBV19 and J usage is TRBJ1-3; unclear D gene. This CDR3 contains 15 residues. Germline CDR1 is LNHDA and CDR2 is SQIVND (reference sequence). V was shortened by 4 bases and J by 2 bases, with 12 bases between the two germline ends. The CDR3 region has the DNA TGTGCCAGTAGTAAGAGGTTAGAGGCTGGAAACACCATATATTTT. Translated: CASSKRLEAGNTIYF. Full variable domain (outside the CDR3, taken from reference TRBV19 and TRBJ1-3): DGGITQSPKYLFRKEGQNVTLSCEQNLNHDAMYWYRQDPGQGLRLIYYSQIVNDFQKGDIAEGYSVSREKKESFPLTVTSAQKNPTAFYLCASSKRLEAGNTIYFGEGSWLTVV.

The V call is TRBV28, the J call TRBJ1-2; 9 nucleotides align to TRBD1. V shed 5 bases, J shed 8 bases, and the junction held 12 bases outside the gene matches. CDR1 is MDHEN, CDR2 SYDVKM, per germline. This CDR3 contains 15 residues. CDR3 residues: CASSPWTGDQDGYTF. The CDR3, as DNA: TGTGCCAGCAGTCCTTGGACAGGGGATCAGGACGGCTACACCTTC.

This chain uses TRBV12-5 with TRBJ2-1; D not certain. Germline loops: CDR1 LGHNT, CDR2 FRNRAP. Deletions cut 7 bases from V and 2 bases from J, with 21 bases between. The CDR3 covers 17 residues. In nucleotides, the CDR3 is TGTGCTAGTGCCTTGAGCAAGGGAAGGGATCCCTACAATGAGCAGTTCTTC. Amino acids: CASALSKGRDPYNEQFF.

This chain links TRBV4-1 with TRBJ2-7, with no clear D. The CDR3 totals 14 residues. V lost 3 bases, J lost 2 bases, and 11 bases lay in between. Germline V gene lookup returns CDR1 MGHRA and CDR2 YSYEKL. CDR3 in DNA: TGCGCCAGCAGCCAGGTACCGGGTACCTACGAGCAGTACTTC. Residues: CASSQVPGTYEQYF.

The chain couples TRBV5-1 to TRBJ2-1, with no clear D. Trimming took off 3 bases at V and 2 bases at J, with 18 bases between the two ends. Germline V gene data show CDR1 as SGHRS and CDR2 as YFSETQ. The CDR3 totals 17 residues. CDR3 protein: CASSSFLVANTYNEQFF. As DNA, the CDR3 is TGCGCCAGCAGCTCGTTCCTTGTCGCTAATACCTACAATGAGCAGTTCTTC. The variable domain in full, completed from reference TRBV5-1 and TRBJ2-1, reads KAGVTQTPRYLIKTRGQQVTLSCSPISGHRSVSWYQQTPGQGLQFLFEYFSETQRNKGNFPGRFSGRQFSNSRSEMNVSTLELGDSALYLCASSSFLVANTYNEQFFGPGTRLTVL.

This chain links TRBV28 with TRBJ1-5, with unresolved D. CDR3 length: 13 residues. V gave up 2 bases and J gave up 10 bases, with 12 bases separating them. Germline CDR1 and CDR2: MDHEN and SYDVKM. CDR3: CASSLTFYGPQHF. DNA of the CDR3: TGTGCCAGCAGTTTAACCTTTTACGGCCCCCAGCATTTT.

This rearrangement joins TRBV6-6 to TRBJ2-7, with TRBD1 matching 9 bases. Germline V gene sequence: CDR1 MNHNY, CDR2 SVGAGI (reference sequence). This CDR3 is 15 amino acids long. J was trimmed by 4 bases and V by 5 bases; bases with no gene match: 9. The CDR3 is CASSPSSDRGYEQYF. In DNA, the CDR3 is TGTGCCAGCAGTCCCTCCTCCGACAGGGGGTACGAGCAGTACTTC.

This clone appeared a single time. The chain links TRBV28 to TRBJ2-7; 14 bases fit TRBD2. This CDR3 comprises 16 residues. The junction had 5 bases not matched to a gene; V was cut back by 2 bases and J by 5 bases. CDR1 is MDHEN and CDR2 is SYDVKM in the germline V gene. CDR3 residues: CASSLNTGLAGDEQYF. CDR3 DNA: TGTGCCAGCAGTTTAAATACGGGACTAGCGGGAGACGAGCAGTACTTC.

This clone was seen only once. This chain uses TRBV10-3 with TRBJ2-2; 7 nucleotides agree with TRBD1. The CDR3 covers 14 residues. The V gene's germline CDR1 is ENHRY and CDR2 SYGVKD. V shed 8 bases and J 2 bases; nucleotides not matched to a gene: 5. The CDR3 is CAIPGTDNTGELFF. The CDR3, as DNA: TGTGCCATCCCCGGGACAGATAACACCGGGGAGCTGTTTTTT.

The V gene is TRBV7-2, the J gene TRBJ2-7; maybe TRBD2 (6 bases). The germline gives CDR1 SGHTA, CDR2 FQGNSA. The CDR3 loop spans 13 amino acids. V dropped 4 bases and J dropped 3 bases, with 10 bases sitting between them. As DNA, the CDR3 is TGTGCCAGCAGCTCGACTAGTTTCTACGAGCAGTACTTC. This sequence encodes CASSSTSFYEQYF.

On this clone: The same CDR3 can be traced to other DNA sequences in this sample. The genes are TRBV19 and TRBJ1-1, with D unclear. Trimming left V 3 bases short and J 0 bases short, with 5 bases between. Germline V gene data show CDR1 as LNHDA and CDR2 as SQIVND (reference sequence). The CDR3 runs to 13 residues. CDR3 DNA sequence: TGTGCCAGTAGTATTATTCTGAACACTGAAGCTTTCTTT. It encodes CASSIILNTEAFF.

This clone came up once. The chain recombines TRBV7-9 with TRBJ1-1; D remains ambiguous. The V gene's germline CDR1 is SEHNR and CDR2 FQNEAQ (reference sequence). V lost 4 bases and J lost 1, with 13 bases in between. The CDR3 loop spans 15 amino acids. The CDR3 here is CASSSLVAQNTEAFF. The CDR3 DNA sequence: TGTGCCAGCAGCTCCCTGGTTGCACAGAACACTGAAGCTTTCTTT.

Concerning this clone itself: This same CDR3 is encoded by further DNA sequences in the sample. The chain is built from TRBV27 and TRBJ2-7; D is unclear. The CDR3 sequence is 14 residues long. Looked up from germline, CDR1 is MNHEY and CDR2 is SMNVEV (reference sequence). Deletions cut 3 bases from V and 3 bases from J, with 12 bases between. CDR3 sequence reads: CASSFGGARYEQYF. DNA for the CDR3: TGTGCCAGCAGTTTCGGCGGCGCCCGCTACGAGCAGTACTTC.

The chain uses TRBV11-2 and TRBJ2-5; a weak D match, TRBD1 (6 bases). Germline values: CDR1 SGHAT, CDR2 FQNNGV. V gave up 4 bases and J gave up 3 bases, with 21 bases separating them. This CDR3 is 17 amino acids long. The CDR3 nucleotides are TGTGCCAGCAGCTCGACCGGAAGGGGGATTGGAGAAGAGACCCAGTACTTC. It codes for CASSSTGRGIGEETQYF.